Detailed here is one T cell receptor beta chain. The antigen it binds to is not known. The input lacks base qualities; no much larger clone sits a single base away. TCR beta VDJ combination and CDR3 sequence profiling used genomic DNA as the template. An Illumina HiSeq 2000 was used for TCR repertoire sequencing. In the paper's pipeline: TRBV/TRBJ rearrangement plots, CDR3 size and DJ length profiles, and Simpson's diversity index were used to assess repertoires. The most abundant DNA sequence in the deep sequencing data was defined as the immunodominant clone. CDR3 amino acid sequences were checked for sharing across subjects and were also compared against the VDJdb database and published repertoires. Through fastp at Q25 and MiXCR, TCRdb rebuilt clones from the public reads, retaining in-frame beta chains. Merged by CDR3 protein, the rows form single entries marked with the most common genes and DNA. The authors' filters were not applied to this entry. The sample table contains around 200,000 distinct CDR3 sequences; only one count was recorded for approximately 51% of them. The ten largest account for about 20% of the sample.

This sample was taken from a study of CD8+CD57+ T cells in acquired aplastic anemia (dated by TCRdb to the late 2010s). Broadly, across the study: DNA extracted from sorted CD4+ and CD8+ cells had a mean of roughly 3 ug, with a range of 0.2 to 27.4 ug. CD8+CD57+ expansion was defined as a frequency above the mean frequency observed in healthy subjects.

Patients chosen for sequencing had shown expansion of CD8+CD57+ cells by flow cytometry. All patients had severe acquired aplastic anemia diagnosed by International Study of Aplastic Anemia and Agranulocytosis and Camitta criteria. At the time blood was sampled, none of the patients had received any therapy. TCR repertoires of sorted CD4+ and CD8+ blood T cells from severe aplastic anemia patients and healthy subjects were deep-sequenced in the study. Patients were enrolled in the USA under clinicaltrials.gov protocols 00001620, 01623167, 00001397, 00071045, 00081523 and 00961064. Ficoll-Paque density gradient centrifugation was used to isolate peripheral blood mononuclear cells. Before DNA extraction, CD4+ and CD8+ T cells were sorted by FACS or by magnetic beads. Overall study results and their limits: Twenty-nine CD8+ CDR3 sequences were found in both patients and controls but appeared to be highly expressed in patients and within the immunodominant clones of the patients. Patients and healthy controls showed no significant difference in CD8+ Simpson's diversity (P=0.060).

The sequence was obtained from a human donor with aplastic anemia. The sample comprised sorted CD4+, CD8+, or CD8+CD57+ T cells (not recorded which) from PBMCs.

The nucleotides read TGCAGCGTTGAAAGGACGGACTATGGCTACACCTTC. Translation gives CSVERTDYGYTF. The chain couples TRBV29-1 to TRBJ1-2, with the D gene not confidently named. Spanning cysteine to phenylalanine, the CDR3 consists of 12 amino acids. Only the CDR3 DNA stays, 36 bases, in frame from base 1. Trimming takes 2 bases from V and 3 bases from J, and the germline ends sit 7 bases apart. CDR1 and CDR2 (SQVTM, ANQGSEA) derive from the germline V gene.